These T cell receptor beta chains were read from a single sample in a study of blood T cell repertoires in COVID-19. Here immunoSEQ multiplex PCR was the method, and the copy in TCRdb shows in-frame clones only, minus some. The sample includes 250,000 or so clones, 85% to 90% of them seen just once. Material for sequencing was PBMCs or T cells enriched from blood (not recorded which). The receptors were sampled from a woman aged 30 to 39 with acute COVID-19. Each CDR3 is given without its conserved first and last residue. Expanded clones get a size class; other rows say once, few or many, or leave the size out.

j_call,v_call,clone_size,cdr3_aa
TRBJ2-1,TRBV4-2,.,ASGSTGTASSYNEQF
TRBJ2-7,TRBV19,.,ASSIDMASSYEQY
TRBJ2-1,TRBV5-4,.,ASSLVSGNEQF
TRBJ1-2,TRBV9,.,ASSVGGQGGYT
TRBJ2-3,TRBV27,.,ASSLWTSGGTDTQY
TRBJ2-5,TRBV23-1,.,ASPLTGQPQETQY
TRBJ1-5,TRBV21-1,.,ASSNQIPRGDRGVKRQPQH
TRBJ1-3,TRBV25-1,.,ASSSEGDTIY
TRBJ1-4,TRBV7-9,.,ASSLGQVNEKLF
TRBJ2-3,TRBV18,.,ASSPASTDTQY
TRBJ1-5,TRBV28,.,ASSLTGGGQPQH
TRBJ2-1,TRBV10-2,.,ASSVDISSYNEQF
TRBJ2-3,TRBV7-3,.,ASSPGLASRDTQY
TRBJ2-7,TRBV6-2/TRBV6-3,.,ASSYSGSGNEQY
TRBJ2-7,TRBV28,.,ASSMRQGRQY
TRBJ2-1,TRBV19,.,ASRPDGRVEQF
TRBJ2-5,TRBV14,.,ASRATGEETQY
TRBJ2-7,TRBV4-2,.,ASSQATGLYEQY
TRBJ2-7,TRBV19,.,ASSPKGQGIHEQY
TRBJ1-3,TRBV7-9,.,ASSTKGLYSGNTIY
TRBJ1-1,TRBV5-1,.,ASSSLQGLTEAF
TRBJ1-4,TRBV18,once,ASSPPSAGRGEKLF